The present T cell receptor (beta chain) was sequenced within a study of T cell repertoires in cytomegalovirus infection. In the study overall: The public TCR beta signatures pointed to both CMV infection and matching HLA type.

This clonotype was observed a single time. In TCRdb, the reads were re-called with MiXCR into one record per CDR3 protein. The data hold about 180,000 distinct CDR3 sequences, with about 17% observed a single time. Per germline, CDR1 SNHLY and CDR2 FYNNEI. CDR3 length: 13 residues. V shed 11 bases, J shed 5 bases, and the junction held 9 bases outside the gene matches. The V and J genes are TRBV2 and TRBJ2-1, with 7 bases lining up with TRBD1. This TCR was recovered from a human donor in good health (CMV status not recorded). Some clones in this sample may be carry-over from other donors' samples. Sequences were obtained from CD8+ T cells from PBMCs. The CDR3 loop reads CAAGGLSDNEQFF. Written as DNA, the CDR3 is TGTGCCGCAGGGGGTCTTTCGGACAATGAGCAGTTCTTC.